This TCR beta chain appears in the sequencing data of a study of early T cells in non-severe SARS-CoV-2 infection. Study-level background: From unsorted whole blood, bulk RNA was sequenced, and the chains remained unpaired.

This clonotype was counted only a few times. The CDR3 carries no conserved terminal phenylalanine or tryptophan, so it likely arises from a read error. The DNA is left out, because the CDR3 cannot be placed on it with certainty; the CDR3 is given as TCRdb lists it. Unique molecular identifiers were attached to individual cDNA molecules. Each CDR3 protein is one row after TCRdb ran MiXCR on the 5' RACE reads. The table includes over 55,000 distinct CDR3 sequences, roughly 12% detected once. This sample comprised whole blood, obtained at baseline. This clonotype was sampled from an adult who was a healthcare worker with PCR-confirmed SARS-CoV-2 infection or an uninfected control (not recorded which).

The CDR3 here is CASSQEFWGQIRL. V and J are TRBV4-1 and TRBJ2-1; the tabulated D call, TRBD1, remains unverified against the DNA. The germline V gene has CDR1 MGHRA and CDR2 YSYEKL. The CDR3 is 13 amino acids long, termini counted.